Below, 6 T cell receptor beta chains from the same sample are listed, as sequenced in a study of shared clonotypes between healthy human individuals. The table came from immunoSEQ multiplex PCR; TCRdb's copy has only in-frame clones and leaves some out. The top ten hold 0.37% of the sample, which has fewer than 3 million clones, 85% to 95% seen once. Sequencing was done on a sample of naive CD4+ T cells from PBMCs. Subset noted: CD45RA+ positively selected. These receptors were collected from a man younger than 35 in good health. Some clones in this sample may be carry-over from other donors' samples.

This chain uses TRBV10-2 with TRBJ2-3; D is possibly TRBD2 (6 bases). CDR3 size: 16 residues. The germline CDR1 and CDR2 sequences are WSHSY and SAAADI. Trimming shortened V by 4 bases and J by 1 base, and 15 bases separated the two germline ends. CDR3 in amino acids: CASSVRTTGGTDTQYF. CDR3 DNA: TGCGCCAGCAGTGTGCGGACTACTGGGGGCACAGATACGCAGTATTTT.

The chain joins TRBV11-3 to TRBJ2-7, with 9 positions matching TRBD2. The V segment lost 6 bases and the J segment 11 bases; nucleotides outside the gene matches: 29. Germline V gene data show CDR1 as SGHNT and CDR2 as YENEEA. CDR3 size: 19 residues. In DNA form, the CDR3 reads TGTGCCAGCAGGGAAGTGGTTAAGGGGAAACTAGCGGGCGCATTGGACGAGTACTTC. Translated, it gives CASREVVKGKLAGALDEYF.

CDR3 residues: CAWRGPQVQFF. In DNA, the CDR3 is TGTGCCTGGAGGGGCCCCCAGGTTCAGTTTTTT. The chain uses TRBV30 and TRBJ1-4; D ambiguous. CDR1 and CDR2 from the germline V gene are GTSNPN and SVGIG (reference sequence). The CDR3 totals 11 residues. V was pared by 3 bases and J by 16 bases, with 15 bases between. Based on the CDR3 plus reference TRBV30 and TRBJ1-4, the full variable domain is SQTIHQWPATLVQPVGSPLSLECTVEGTSNPNLYWYRQAAGRGLQLLFYSVGIGQISSEVPQNLSASRPQDRQFILSSKKLLLSDSGFYLCAWRGPQVQFFGSGTQLSVL.

The chain recombines TRBV7-2 with TRBJ1-2, with D hard to call. V lost 5 bases to trimming and J lost 0 bases, with 10 bases between them. This CDR3 has 14 residues. CDR1 SGHTA and CDR2 FQGNSA come from the germline V gene. CDR3 nucleotides: TGTGCCAGCAGCCCCGGCAGGACTAACTATGGCTACACCTTC. Its translation is CASSPGRTNYGYTF. Variable domain in full (rest from reference TRBV7-2 and TRBJ1-2): GAGVSQSPSNKVTEKGKDVELRCDPISGHTALYWYRQSLGQGLEFLIYFQGNSAPDKSGLPSDRFSAERTGGSVSTLTIQRTQQEDSAVYLCASSPGRTNYGYTFGSGTRLTVV.

The gene calls are TRBV28 and TRBJ2-6; 11 positions agree with TRBD1. The CDR3 loop spans 16 amino acids. CDR1 MDHEN and CDR2 SYDVKM come from the germline V gene. Trimming removed 7 bases from V and 2 bases from J; junction bases left unmatched: 4. The chain's CDR3 is CASKRTGGAGANVLTF. The CDR3 DNA reads as TGTGCCAGCAAAAGGACAGGGGGCGCTGGGGCCAACGTCCTGACTTTC.

The V and J genes are TRBV5-1 and TRBJ2-2; TRBD1 agrees at 8 bases. Germline lookup yields CDR1 SGHRS and CDR2 YFSETQ. V shed 0 bases and J 4 bases; nucleotides not matched to a gene: 5. This CDR3 region has 16 residues. DNA for the CDR3: TGCGCCAGCAGCTTGGAGGGCAGGGGGCCCACCGGGGAGCTGTTTTTT. Protein: CASSLEGRGPTGELFF.